This T cell receptor (beta chain) was obtained from a study of blood T cell repertoires in COVID-19. Study context: The United States, Italy and Spain were the sources of the acute and convalescent COVID-19 samples. PBMCs, B-cell-depleted T cells, or T cells provided the cDNA or gDNA that made up the material.

Per the study methods: Amplification with reference gene primers provided the estimates of nucleated cell counts. Here immunoSEQ multiplex PCR was the method, and the copy in TCRdb shows in-frame clones only, minus some. For V, J and clone size, that table is used; D and trimming come from the DNA. The data contain 70,000 to 95,000 clones, about 80% of them singletons. Trimming pared 2 bases from V and 0 bases from J, leaving 5 bases between. CDR1 and CDR2 from the germline V gene are SGDLS and YYNGEE. The CDR3 is 14 amino acids. The sequence was obtained from a woman between 35 and 50 years old with active or convalescent COVID-19. V is TRBV9 and J is TRBJ2-2; D uncertain. Specimen: peripheral blood. CDR3 sequence (DNA): TGTGCCAGCAGCGTCTCCCCGAACACCGGGGAGCTGTTTTTT. Its protein product is CASSVSPNTGELFF. The variable domain in full, completed from reference TRBV9 and TRBJ2-2, reads DSGVTQTPKHLITATGQRVTLRCSPRSGDLSVYWYQQSLDQGLQFLIQYYNGEERAKGNILERFSAQQFPDLHSELNLSSLELGDSALYFCASSVSPNTGELFFGEGSRLTVL.